This T cell receptor (beta chain) was captured by sequencing in a study of identical twins. Template switching added a universal primer site; cDNA carried unique molecular identifiers. TCRdb redid the calling of the 5' RACE reads with MiXCR, one entry per CDR3 protein. This table holds about 1.7 million distinct CDR3 sequences, around a third found once. This clonotype was picked up a small number of times. After removal of 2 bases from V and 4 bases from J, the junction contained 4 bases not matched to a gene. Germline-derived CDR1 and CDR2 are MNHNS and SASEGT. CDR3 length: 15 residues. The material sequenced was cord blood. The V call is TRBV6-1, the J call TRBJ1-1, with 10 bases lining up with TRBD1. This clonotype was obtained from a newborn girl in good health. This chain's CDR3 is CASSEFWTGGTEAFF. CDR3 nucleotides: TGTGCCAGCAGTGAATTCTGGACAGGGGGCACTGAAGCTTTCTTT.